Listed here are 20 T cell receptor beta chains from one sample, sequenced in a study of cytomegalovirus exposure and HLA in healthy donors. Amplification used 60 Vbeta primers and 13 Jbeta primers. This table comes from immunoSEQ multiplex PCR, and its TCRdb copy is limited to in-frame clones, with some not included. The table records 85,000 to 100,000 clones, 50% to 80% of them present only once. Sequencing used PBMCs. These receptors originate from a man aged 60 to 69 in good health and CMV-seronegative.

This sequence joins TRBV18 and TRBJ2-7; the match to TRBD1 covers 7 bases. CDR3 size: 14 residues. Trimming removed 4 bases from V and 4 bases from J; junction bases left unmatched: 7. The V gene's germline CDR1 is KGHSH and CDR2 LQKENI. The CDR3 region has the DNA TGTGCCAGCTCACTTGGGACAGAGGCATACGAGCAGTACTTC. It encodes CASSLGTEAYEQYF.

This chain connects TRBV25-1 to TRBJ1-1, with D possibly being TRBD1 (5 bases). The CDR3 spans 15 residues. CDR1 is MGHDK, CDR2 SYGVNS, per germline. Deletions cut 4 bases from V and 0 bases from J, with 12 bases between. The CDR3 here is CASSAAGFLNTEAFF. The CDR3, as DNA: TGTGCCAGCAGTGCTGCAGGGTTTTTGAACACTGAAGCTTTCTTT.

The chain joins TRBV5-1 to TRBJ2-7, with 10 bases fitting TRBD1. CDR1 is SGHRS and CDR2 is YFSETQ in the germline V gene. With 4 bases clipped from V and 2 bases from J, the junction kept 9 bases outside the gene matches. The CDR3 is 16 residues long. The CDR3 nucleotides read TGCGCCAGCAGCCCACTCGGACAGGGGGGCCCCTACGAGCAGTACTTC. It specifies CASSPLGQGGPYEQYF.

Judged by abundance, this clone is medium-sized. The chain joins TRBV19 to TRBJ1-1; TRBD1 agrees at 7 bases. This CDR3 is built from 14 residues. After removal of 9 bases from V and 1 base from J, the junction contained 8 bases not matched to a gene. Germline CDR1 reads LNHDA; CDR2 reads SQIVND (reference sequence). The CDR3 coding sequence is TGTGCCAGCCATCCGACAGGGTCGAACACTGAAGCTTTCTTT. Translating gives CASHPTGSNTEAFF.

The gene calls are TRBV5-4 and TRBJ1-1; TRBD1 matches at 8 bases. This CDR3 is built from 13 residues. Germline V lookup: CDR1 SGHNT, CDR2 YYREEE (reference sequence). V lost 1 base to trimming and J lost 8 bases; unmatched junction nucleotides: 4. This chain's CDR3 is CASSLQGAREAFF. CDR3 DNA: TGTGCCAGCAGCTTGCAGGGGGCGCGCGAAGCTTTCTTT.

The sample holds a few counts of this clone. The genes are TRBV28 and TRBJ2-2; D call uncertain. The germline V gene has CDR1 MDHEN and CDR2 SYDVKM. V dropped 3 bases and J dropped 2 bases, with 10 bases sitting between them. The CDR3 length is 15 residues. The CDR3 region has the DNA TGTGCCAGCAGTTTGGTCCACAGAAACACCGGGGAGCTGTTTTTT. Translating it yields CASSLVHRNTGELFF.

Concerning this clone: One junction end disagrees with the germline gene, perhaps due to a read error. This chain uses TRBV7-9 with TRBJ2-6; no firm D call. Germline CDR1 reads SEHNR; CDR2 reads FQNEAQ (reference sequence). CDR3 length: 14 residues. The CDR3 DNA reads TGTTCCAGCAGCTTCCAGGAAGGGGCCAACGTCCTGACTTTC. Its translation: CSSSFQEGANVLTF.

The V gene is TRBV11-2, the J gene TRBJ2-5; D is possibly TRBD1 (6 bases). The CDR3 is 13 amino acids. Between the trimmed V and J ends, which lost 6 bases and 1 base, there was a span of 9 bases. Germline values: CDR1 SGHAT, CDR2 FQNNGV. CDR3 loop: CASRRTAQETQYF. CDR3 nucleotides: TGTGCCAGCAGACGGACAGCCCAAGAGACCCAGTACTTC.

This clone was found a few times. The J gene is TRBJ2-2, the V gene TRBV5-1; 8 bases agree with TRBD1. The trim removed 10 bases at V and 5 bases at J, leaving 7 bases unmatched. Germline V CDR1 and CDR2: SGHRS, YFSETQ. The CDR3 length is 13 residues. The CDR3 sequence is CALGDRMTGELFF. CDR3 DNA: TGCGCCCTCGGGGACAGGATGACCGGGGAGCTGTTTTTT.

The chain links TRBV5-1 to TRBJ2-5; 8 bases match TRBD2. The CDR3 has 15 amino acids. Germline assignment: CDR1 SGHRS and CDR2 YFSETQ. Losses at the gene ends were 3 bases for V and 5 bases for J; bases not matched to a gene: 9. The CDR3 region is CASSSIAGKRETQYF. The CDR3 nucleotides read TGCGCCAGCAGCTCAATAGCGGGGAAACGGGAGACCCAGTACTTC.

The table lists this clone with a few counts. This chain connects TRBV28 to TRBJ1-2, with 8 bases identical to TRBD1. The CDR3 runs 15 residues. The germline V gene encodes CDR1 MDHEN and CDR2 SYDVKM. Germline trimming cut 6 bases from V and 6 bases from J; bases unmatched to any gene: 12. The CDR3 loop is CASSPPWYRGDGYTF. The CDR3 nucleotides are TGTGCCAGCAGCCCTCCCTGGTACAGGGGGGATGGCTACACCTTC.

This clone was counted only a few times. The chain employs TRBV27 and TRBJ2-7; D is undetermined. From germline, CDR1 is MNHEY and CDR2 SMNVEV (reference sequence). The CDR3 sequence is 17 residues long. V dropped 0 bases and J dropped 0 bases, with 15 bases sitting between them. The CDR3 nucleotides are TGTGCCAGCAGTTTATCTGGGCTTGCAGGCACCTCCTACGAGCAGTACTTC. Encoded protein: CASSLSGLAGTSYEQYF.

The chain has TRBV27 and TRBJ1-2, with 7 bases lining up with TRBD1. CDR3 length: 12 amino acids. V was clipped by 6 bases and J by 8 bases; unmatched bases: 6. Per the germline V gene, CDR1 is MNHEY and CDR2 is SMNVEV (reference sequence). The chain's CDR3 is CASRGQPGGYTF. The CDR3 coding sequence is TGTGCCAGCAGGGGACAGCCAGGAGGCTACACCTTC.

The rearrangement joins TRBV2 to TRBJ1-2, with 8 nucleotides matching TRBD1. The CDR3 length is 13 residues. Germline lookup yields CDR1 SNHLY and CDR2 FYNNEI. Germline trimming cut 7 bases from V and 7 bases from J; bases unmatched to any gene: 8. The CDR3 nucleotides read TGTGCCAGCATGACGACAGGGGCCGGTGGCTACACCTTC. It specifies CASMTTGAGGYTF.

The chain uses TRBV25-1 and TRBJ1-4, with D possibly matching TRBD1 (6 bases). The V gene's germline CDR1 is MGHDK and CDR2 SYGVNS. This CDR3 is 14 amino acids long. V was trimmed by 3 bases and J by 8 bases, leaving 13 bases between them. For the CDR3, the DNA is TGTGCCAGCAGTGAGGGCAGGGGACGAGAAAAACTGTTTTTT. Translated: CASSEGRGREKLFF.

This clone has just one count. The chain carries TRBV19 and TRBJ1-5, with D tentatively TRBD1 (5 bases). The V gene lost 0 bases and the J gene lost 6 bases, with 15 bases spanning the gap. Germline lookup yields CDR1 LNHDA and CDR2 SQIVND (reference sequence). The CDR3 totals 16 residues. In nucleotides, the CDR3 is TGTGCCAGTAGTATAGACTCCAGGGTAAATGGTCAGCCCCAGCATTTT. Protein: CASSIDSRVNGQPQHF.

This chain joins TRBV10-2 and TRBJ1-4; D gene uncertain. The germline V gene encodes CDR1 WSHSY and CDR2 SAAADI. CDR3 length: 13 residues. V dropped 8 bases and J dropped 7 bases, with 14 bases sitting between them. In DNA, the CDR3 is TGCGCCAGCGGTGCCCCAACGGGTGAAAAACTGTTTTTT. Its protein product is CASGAPTGEKLFF.

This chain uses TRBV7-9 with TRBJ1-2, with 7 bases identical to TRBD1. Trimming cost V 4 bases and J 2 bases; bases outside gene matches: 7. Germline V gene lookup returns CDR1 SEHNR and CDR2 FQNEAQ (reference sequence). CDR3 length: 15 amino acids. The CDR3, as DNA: TGTGCCAGCAGCTGGACCGGGACAGAGAACTATGGCTACACCTTC. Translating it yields CASSWTGTENYGYTF.

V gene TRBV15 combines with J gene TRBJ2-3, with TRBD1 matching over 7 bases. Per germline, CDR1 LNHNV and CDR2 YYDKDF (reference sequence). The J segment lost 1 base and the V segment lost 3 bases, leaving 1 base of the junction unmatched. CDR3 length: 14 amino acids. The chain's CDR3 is CATSSGQGTDTQYF. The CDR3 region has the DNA TGTGCCACCAGCAGTGGACAGGGCACAGATACGCAGTATTTT.

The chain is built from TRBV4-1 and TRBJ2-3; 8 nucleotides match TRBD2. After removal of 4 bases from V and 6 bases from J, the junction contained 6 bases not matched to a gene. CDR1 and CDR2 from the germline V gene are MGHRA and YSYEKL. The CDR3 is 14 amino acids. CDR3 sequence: CASSLGLVSDTQYF. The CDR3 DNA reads TGCGCCAGCAGCCTGGGACTAGTTTCGGATACGCAGTATTTT.